The entry below gives a single T cell receptor beta chain sequence along with its context. Its antigen is not identified. Recently diagnosed hyperthyroidism of less than 2 months' duration affected patients aged 18 to 65. Isolation of PBMCs was performed on 8.5 to 10 ml fresh peripheral blood. The data were obtained in a study of T cells in Graves' hyperthyroidism and ophthalmopathy. General study points: Most expanded thyroid clonotypes above 0.001 recurred in blood. Ophthalmopathy was told apart from stable hyperthyroidism by a 13 V-J model.

This CDR3 contains 18 residues. Trimming took 2 bases from V and 2 from J; bases not matched to a gene: 10. Per the germline V gene, CDR1 is MGHRA and CDR2 is YSYEKL. RNA transcripts provided the source from which TCR beta CDR3 regions were amplified. During a first-round RT-PCR of the TCR CDR3, the HTBI primer set was used. Using its own MiXCR run on the multiplex PCR reads, TCRdb lists one record per CDR3 protein. This table has hundreds of thousands of distinct CDR3 sequences, around 13% appearing once. The chain recombines TRBV4-1 with TRBJ2-4; TRBD1 matches 9 bases. The TCR was taken from a woman between 18 and 30 years old with Graves' hyperthyroidism. Sequenced sample: blood. The CDR3: CASSQRDDRGNPKNIQYF. The CDR3 DNA reads TGCGCCAGCAGCCAACGGGACGACAGGGGGAACCCCAAAAACATTCAGTACTTC.